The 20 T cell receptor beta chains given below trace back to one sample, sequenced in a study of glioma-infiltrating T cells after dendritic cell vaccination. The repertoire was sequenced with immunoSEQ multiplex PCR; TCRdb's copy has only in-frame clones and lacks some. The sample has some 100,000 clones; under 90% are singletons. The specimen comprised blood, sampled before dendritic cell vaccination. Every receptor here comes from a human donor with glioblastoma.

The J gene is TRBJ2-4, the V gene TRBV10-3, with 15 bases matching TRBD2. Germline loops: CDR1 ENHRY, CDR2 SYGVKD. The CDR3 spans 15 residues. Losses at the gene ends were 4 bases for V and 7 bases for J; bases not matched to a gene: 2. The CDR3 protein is CAISAGTSGGNIQYF. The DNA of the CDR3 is TGTGCCATCAGTGCCGGGACTAGCGGGGGGAACATTCAGTACTTC.

The CDR3 DNA follows: TGTGCCAGCAGCGATCCCGGGACAGGAGATGGAAACATTCAGTACTTC. It specifies CASSDPGTGDGNIQYF. The rearrangement uses TRBV9 and TRBJ2-4; 8 nucleotides line up with TRBD1. V lost 3 bases to trimming and J lost 6 bases; unmatched junction nucleotides: 11. This CDR3 has 16 residues. Germline CDR1 is SGDLS and CDR2 is YYNGEE.

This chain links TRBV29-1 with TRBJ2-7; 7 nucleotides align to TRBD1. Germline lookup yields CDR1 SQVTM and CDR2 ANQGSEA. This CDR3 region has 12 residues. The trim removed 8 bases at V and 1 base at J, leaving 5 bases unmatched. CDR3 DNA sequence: TGCAGCACTGTGACAGGGTCCTACGAGCAGTACTTC. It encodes CSTVTGSYEQYF.

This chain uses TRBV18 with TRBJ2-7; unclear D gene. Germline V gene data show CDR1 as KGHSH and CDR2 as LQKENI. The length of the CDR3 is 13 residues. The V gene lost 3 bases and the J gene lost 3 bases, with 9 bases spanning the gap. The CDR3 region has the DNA TGTGCCAGCTCACCTAGAGATATCTACGAGCAGTACTTC. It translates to CASSPRDIYEQYF.

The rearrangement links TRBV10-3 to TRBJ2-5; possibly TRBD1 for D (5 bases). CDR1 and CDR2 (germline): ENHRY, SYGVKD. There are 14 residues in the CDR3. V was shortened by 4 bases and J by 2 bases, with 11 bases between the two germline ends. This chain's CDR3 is CAISGTGKQETQYF. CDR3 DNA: TGTGCCATCAGTGGAACAGGAAAGCAAGAGACCCAGTACTTC.

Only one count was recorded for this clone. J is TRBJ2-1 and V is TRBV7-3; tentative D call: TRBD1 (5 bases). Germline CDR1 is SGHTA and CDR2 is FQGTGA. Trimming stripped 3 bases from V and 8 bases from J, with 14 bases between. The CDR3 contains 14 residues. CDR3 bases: TGTGCCAGCAGCTTGAACCTACAGGCAGATGAGCAGTTCTTC. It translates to CASSLNLQADEQFF.

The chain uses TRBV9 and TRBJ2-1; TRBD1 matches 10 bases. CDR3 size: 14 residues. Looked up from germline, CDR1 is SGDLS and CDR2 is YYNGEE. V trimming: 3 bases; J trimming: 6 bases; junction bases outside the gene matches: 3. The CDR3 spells CASSARTGGNEQFF. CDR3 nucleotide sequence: TGTGCCAGCAGCGCCCGGACAGGGGGCAATGAGCAGTTCTTC.

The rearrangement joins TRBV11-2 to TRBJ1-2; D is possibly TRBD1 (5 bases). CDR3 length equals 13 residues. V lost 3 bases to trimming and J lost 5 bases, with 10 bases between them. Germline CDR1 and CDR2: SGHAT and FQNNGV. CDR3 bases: TGTGCCAGCAGCTTTGGGGCCGCGTATGGCTACACCTTC. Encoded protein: CASSFGAAYGYTF.

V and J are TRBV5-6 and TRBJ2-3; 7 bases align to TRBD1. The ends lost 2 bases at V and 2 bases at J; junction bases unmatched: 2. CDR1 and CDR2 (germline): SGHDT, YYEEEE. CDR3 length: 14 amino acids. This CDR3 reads CASSLGGLTDTQYF. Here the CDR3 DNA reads TGTGCCAGCAGCTTAGGGGGCCTCACAGATACGCAGTATTTT.

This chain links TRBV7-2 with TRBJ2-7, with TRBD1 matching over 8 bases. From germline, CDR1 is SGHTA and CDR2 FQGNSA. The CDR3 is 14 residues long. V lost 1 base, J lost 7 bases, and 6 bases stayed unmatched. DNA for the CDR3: TGTGCCAGCAGCTTAGGACAGGGGTCAGAGGAGCAGTACTTC. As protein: CASSLGQGSEEQYF.

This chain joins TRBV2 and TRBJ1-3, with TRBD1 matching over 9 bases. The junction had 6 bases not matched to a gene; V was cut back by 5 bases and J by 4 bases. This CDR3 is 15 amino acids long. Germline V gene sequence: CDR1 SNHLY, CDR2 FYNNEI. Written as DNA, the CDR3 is TGTGCCAGCAGTCTACAGGGGGCTGAAGGAAACACCATATATTTT. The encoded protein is CASSLQGAEGNTIYF.

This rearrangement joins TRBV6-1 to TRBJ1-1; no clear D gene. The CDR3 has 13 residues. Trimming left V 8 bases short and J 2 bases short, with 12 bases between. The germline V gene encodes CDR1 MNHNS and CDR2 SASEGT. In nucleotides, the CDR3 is TGTGCCAGCCGTCCCCCAGAAAACACTGAAGCTTTCTTT. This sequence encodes CASRPPENTEAFF.

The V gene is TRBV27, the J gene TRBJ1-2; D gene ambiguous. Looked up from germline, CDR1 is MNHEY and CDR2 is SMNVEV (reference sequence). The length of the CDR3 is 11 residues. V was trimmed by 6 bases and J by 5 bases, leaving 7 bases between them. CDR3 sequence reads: CASRTLYGYTF. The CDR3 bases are TGTGCCAGCAGGACATTATATGGCTACACCTTC.

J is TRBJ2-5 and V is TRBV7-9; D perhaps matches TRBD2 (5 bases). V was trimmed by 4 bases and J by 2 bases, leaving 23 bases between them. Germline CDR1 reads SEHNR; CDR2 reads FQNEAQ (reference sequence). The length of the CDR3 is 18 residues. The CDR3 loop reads CASSSSSSSGYQQETQYF. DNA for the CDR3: TGTGCCAGCAGCTCCTCATCATCCAGCGGTTACCAACAAGAGACCCAGTACTTC. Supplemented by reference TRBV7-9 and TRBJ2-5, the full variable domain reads DTGVSQNPRHKITKRGQNVTFRCDPISEHNRLYWYRQTLGQGPEFLTYFQNEAQLEKSRLLSDRFSAERPKGSFSTLEIQRTEQGDSAMYLCASSSSSSSGYQQETQYFGPGTRLLVL.

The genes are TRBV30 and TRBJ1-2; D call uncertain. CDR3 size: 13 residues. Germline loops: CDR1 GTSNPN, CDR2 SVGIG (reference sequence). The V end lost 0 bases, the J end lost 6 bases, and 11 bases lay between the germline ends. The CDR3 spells CAWSVYMRDGYTF. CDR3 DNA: TGTGCCTGGAGTGTATATATGCGGGATGGCTACACCTTC.

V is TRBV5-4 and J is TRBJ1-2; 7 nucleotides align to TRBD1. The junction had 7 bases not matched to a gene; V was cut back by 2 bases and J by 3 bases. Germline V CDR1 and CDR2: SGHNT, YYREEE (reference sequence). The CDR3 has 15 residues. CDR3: CASSFGGGQDYGYTF. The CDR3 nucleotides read TGTGCCAGCAGCTTCGGAGGGGGCCAGGACTATGGCTACACCTTC. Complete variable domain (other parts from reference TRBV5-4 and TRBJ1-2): ETGVTQSPTHLIKTRGQQVTLRCSSQSGHNTVSWYQQALGQGPQFIFQYYREEENGRGNFPPRFSGLQFPNYSSELNVNALELDDSALYLCASSFGGGQDYGYTFGSGTRLTVV.

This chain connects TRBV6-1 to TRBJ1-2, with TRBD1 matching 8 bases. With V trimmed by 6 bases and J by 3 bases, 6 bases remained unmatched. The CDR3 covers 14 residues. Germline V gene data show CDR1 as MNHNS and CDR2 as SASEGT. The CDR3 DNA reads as TGTGCCAGCAGCGGTACGACAGGGGACTATGGCTACACCTTC. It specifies CASSGTTGDYGYTF.

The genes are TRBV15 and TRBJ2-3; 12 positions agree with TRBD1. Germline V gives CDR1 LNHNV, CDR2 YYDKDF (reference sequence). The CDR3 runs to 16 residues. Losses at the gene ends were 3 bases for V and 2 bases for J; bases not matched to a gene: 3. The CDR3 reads CATSRGTGGITDTQYF. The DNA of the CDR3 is TGTGCCACCAGCAGGGGGACAGGGGGCATCACAGATACGCAGTATTTT.

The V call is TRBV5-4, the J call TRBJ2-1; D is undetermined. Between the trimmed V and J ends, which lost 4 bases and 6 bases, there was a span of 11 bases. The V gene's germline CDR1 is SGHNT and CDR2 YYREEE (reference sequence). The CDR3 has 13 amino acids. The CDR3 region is CASSLGSINEQFF. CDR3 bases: TGTGCCAGCAGCCTAGGATCGATCAATGAGCAGTTCTTC.

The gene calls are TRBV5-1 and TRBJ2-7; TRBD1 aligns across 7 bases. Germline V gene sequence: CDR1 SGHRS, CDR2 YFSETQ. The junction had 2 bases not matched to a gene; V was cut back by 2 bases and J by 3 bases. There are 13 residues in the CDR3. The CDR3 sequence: CASSFGTVYEQYF. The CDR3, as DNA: TGCGCCAGCAGCTTCGGGACAGTCTACGAGCAGTACTTC.